The next 5 T cell receptor beta chains were all read from a single sample in a study of cytomegalovirus exposure and HLA in healthy donors. The PCR contained 60 Vbeta and 13 Jbeta primers. Sequencing used immunoSEQ multiplex PCR; TCRdb keeps in-frame clones, though not all of them. The table shows about 140,000 clones, with about three quarters occurring only once. The sample taken for sequencing was PBMCs. The receptors originated from a woman under 40 in good health and CMV-seronegative.

This clone occurred once. The chain joins TRBV6-1 to TRBJ2-7, with 9 nucleotides matching TRBD1. V shed 4 bases, J shed 2 bases, and the junction held 9 bases outside the gene matches. This CDR3 is 16 amino acids long. Germline CDR1 is MNHNS and CDR2 is SASEGT. CDR3 sequence (DNA): TGTGCCAGCAGTGCATCCGGGACAGGGATAGCCTACGAGCAGTACTTC. Amino acids: CASSASGTGIAYEQYF.

CDR3 DNA sequence: TGCAGCGCCGGACAGGGTTCCGAGACCCAGTACTTC. Encoded protein: CSAGQGSETQYF. The gene calls are TRBV29-1 and TRBJ2-5; 8 bases match TRBD1. Germline V gene lookup returns CDR1 SQVTM and CDR2 ANQGSEA. Losses at the gene ends were 7 bases for V and 5 bases for J; bases not matched to a gene: 6. The CDR3 is 12 residues long.

V and J are TRBV2 and TRBJ1-5, with D tentatively TRBD1 (6 bases). CDR3 size: 14 residues. Germline lookup yields CDR1 SNHLY and CDR2 FYNNEI. V lost 5 bases, J lost 7 bases, and 15 bases lay in between. The CDR3 DNA is TGTGCCAGCAGTCAACAGGGTATTCTCCAGCCCCAGCATTTT. It is translated as CASSQQGILQPQHF.

This chain connects TRBV7-6 to TRBJ2-3; TRBD2 matches at 7 bases. There are 15 residues in the CDR3. From germline, CDR1 is SGHVS and CDR2 FNYEAQ. The junction had 3 bases not matched to a gene; V was cut back by 3 bases and J by 0 bases. The CDR3 DNA follows: TGTGCCAGCAGCTTGGGGACTATGAGCACAGATACGCAGTATTTT. Translating it yields CASSLGTMSTDTQYF.

The V call is TRBV9, the J call TRBJ2-3, with TRBD1 as a possible D gene (5 bases). The germline CDR1 and CDR2 sequences are SGDLS and YYNGEE. The CDR3 contains 16 residues. With 4 bases removed from V and 0 bases from J, the gap between germline ends came to 15 bases. This CDR3 is CASSFTGSRSTDTQYF. The DNA of the CDR3 is TGTGCCAGCAGCTTTACAGGTTCCCGGAGCACAGATACGCAGTATTTT. The entire variable domain, with the rest obtained from reference TRBV9 and TRBJ2-3, is as follows: DSGVTQTPKHLITATGQRVTLRCSPRSGDLSVYWYQQSLDQGLQFLIQYYNGEERAKGNILERFSAQQFPDLHSELNLSSLELGDSALYFCASSFTGSRSTDTQYFGPGTRLTVL.